This record looks at one T cell receptor beta chain sequence and its context. Germline CDR1 GTSNPN, CDR2 SVGIG (reference sequence). After removal of 5 bases from V and 7 bases from J, the junction contained 7 bases not matched to a gene. This CDR3 spans 12 amino acids. These data originate in a study of PD-1 blockade in mismatch repair-deficient tumors. The assay was immunoSEQ multiplex PCR, and TCRdb's table has in-frame clones only and misses some. Here the sample spans 100,000 to 150,000 clones, around 87% being singletons. The sample in question was peripheral blood, obtained 44 weeks after starting pembrolizumab. The V gene is TRBV30, the J gene TRBJ1-2, with 7 bases aligning to TRBD1. The receptor's source is an adult with mismatch repair-deficient cancer. The CDR3: CAWDRVVRGYTF. CDR3 DNA: TGTGCCTGGGACAGGGTAGTGCGTGGCTACACCTTC.